The next 9 T cell receptor beta chains were all read from a single sample in a study of tumor and adjacent non-tumor tissue in lung cancer. No cell sorting was done before RNA was extracted from the tissue. TCRbeta libraries were built with three rounds of nested PCR, modified from ARM-PCR. TCRdb passed the multiplex PCR reads through MiXCR, listing each CDR3 protein once. Of tens of thousands of distinct CDR3 sequences in the sample, about 70% were seen once. What was sequenced was lung tumor tissue. These receptors were collected from a man aged 55-75 years with non-small cell lung cancer.

The rearrangement uses TRBV20-1 and TRBJ2-5; D is undetermined. Trimming took off 3 bases at V and 5 bases at J, with 19 bases between the two ends. The germline CDR1 and CDR2 sequences are DFQATT and SNEGSKA (reference sequence). This CDR3 is built from 15 residues. DNA for the CDR3: TGCAGTGCTAGTACGATAAAGAAGAATAGTGAGACCCAGTACTTC. Residues: CSASTIKKNSETQYF.

As for this clonotype: A read error is likely, as this CDR3 ends without the conserved phenylalanine or tryptophan. The V call is TRBV6-2 or TRBV6-3, the J call TRBJ1-5; weak D call: TRBD1 (6 bases). Trimming removed 8 bases at V and 0 bases at J, with 14 bases between. CDR3 length: 15 residues. Germline V gene data show CDR1 as MNHEY and CDR2 as SVGEGT. Here the CDR3 reads CASGPTGHSNQPQHY. DNA of the CDR3: TGTGCCAGCGGACCAACAGGGCATAGCAATCAGCCCCAGCATTAT.

This clonotype appeared a few times. A read error may account for a junction end that differs from germline. J is TRBJ2-5 and V is TRBV11-2; D is unresolved. Germline assignment: CDR1 SGHAT and CDR2 FQNNGV. CDR3 length: 11 amino acids. This chain's CDR3 is CASSSLETLYF. The CDR3 coding sequence is TGTGCCAGCAGCTCCCTAGAGACCCTGTATTTC.

Comments on this clonotype: Given a much more abundant clone one base away, this may be a read error. The chain recombines TRBV5-4 with TRBJ1-2; a possible D gene is TRBD1 (6 bases). The CDR3 extends over 13 amino acids. V lost 2 bases and J 10 bases, leaving 15 bases between the germline ends. Germline V gives CDR1 SGHNT, CDR2 YYREEE (reference sequence). CDR3 nucleotide sequence: TGTGCCAGCAGCTTTAGTACAGGGAATGACTACACCTTC. It specifies CASSFSTGNDYTF.

On this clonotype: This may come from a read error, since a much larger clone is one base off. The conserved closing phenylalanine or tryptophan is absent in this CDR3, likely reflecting a read error. The chain has TRBV20-1 and TRBJ2-7, with TRBD2 matching over 11 bases. The CDR3 runs 15 residues. Germline lookup yields CDR1 DFQATT and CDR2 SNEGSKA (reference sequence). J was trimmed by 2 bases and V by 5 bases; bases with no gene match: 8. The CDR3: CSAPMTSGATYEQYS. The CDR3, as DNA: TGCAGTGCTCCTATGACTAGCGGGGCCACCTACGAGCAGTACTCC.

In its sample, this clonotype was seen a few times. A much larger clone differs by one base, so this may be a read error. This sequence joins TRBV5-5 and TRBJ1-2, with D hard to call. V was clipped by 5 bases and J by 2 bases, with 10 bases between them. The CDR3 extends over 13 amino acids. Germline CDR1 and CDR2: SGHKS and YYEKEE (reference sequence). CDR3 nucleotides: TGTGCCAGCAGAATGACACTCAACTATGGCTACACCTTC. As protein: CASRMTLNYGYTF.

Regarding this clonotype: Lacking the conserved final phenylalanine or tryptophan, this CDR3 likely reflects a read error. The DNA is left out, because the CDR3 cannot be placed on it with certainty; the CDR3 is given as TCRdb lists it. The CDR3: CATQRLAGANEQSY. V usage is TRBV11-3 and J usage is TRBJ2-1; the D call of TRBD2 is as the table states it, not checked on the DNA. Per the germline V gene, CDR1 is SGHNT and CDR2 is YENEEA. The CDR3 totals 14 residues, both ends included.

This clonotype was detected many times. The gene calls are TRBV5-1 and TRBJ1-1; unclear D gene. This CDR3 spans 16 amino acids. Looked up from germline, CDR1 is SGHRS and CDR2 is YFSETQ. V gave up 0 bases and J gave up 3 bases, with 15 bases separating them. The CDR3 region is CASSLVPGGWDTEAFF. For the CDR3, the DNA is TGCGCCAGCAGCTTGGTCCCCGGTGGTTGGGACACTGAAGCTTTCTTT.

This clonotype was found a few times. V gene TRBV20-1 combines with J gene TRBJ2-5, with a possible D match to TRBD1 (6 bases). Trimming stripped 6 bases from V and 4 bases from J, with 15 bases between. Germline CDR1 DFQATT, CDR2 SNEGSKA (reference sequence). The CDR3 runs to 13 residues. The CDR3: CSAEMGAGETQYF. The CDR3 bases are TGCAGTGCAGAGATGGGGGCCGGAGAGACCCAGTACTTC.